Listed here are 30 T cell receptor beta chains from one sample, sequenced in a study of T cells in Graves' hyperthyroidism and ophthalmopathy. The investigators amplified TCR beta CDR3 regions from RNA transcripts. A first-round RT-PCR of the TCR CDR3 used the HTBI primer set. TCRdb recomputed calls from the multiplex PCR reads with MiXCR, one row per CDR3 protein. The top ten clones hold around 4% of a sample with hundreds of thousands of distinct CDR3 sequences, roughly 14% of them seen once. Sequencing was done on a sample of blood. The receptors come from a woman between 40 and 50 years old with Graves' ophthalmopathy.

There are many counts of this clonotype. This sequence joins TRBV28 and TRBJ2-5, with no clear D. The germline V gene has CDR1 MDHEN and CDR2 SYDVKM. The CDR3 covers 13 residues. V was clipped by 4 bases and J by 5 bases, with 11 bases between them. The CDR3: CASSYTFPETQYF. Here the CDR3 DNA reads TGTGCCAGCAGTTACACGTTCCCGGAGACCCAGTACTTC.

This clonotype was seen at least ten times. The rearrangement uses TRBV11-1 and TRBJ2-7; 7 bases match TRBD1. There are 14 residues in the CDR3. CDR1 and CDR2 (germline): SGHAT, FQDESV (reference sequence). V lost 8 bases to trimming and J lost 2 bases; unmatched junction nucleotides: 9. This CDR3 is CASSLGTVPYEQYF. CDR3 in DNA: TGTGCCAGCTCCCTCGGGACAGTCCCCTACGAGCAGTACTTC.

The CDR3 DNA sequence: TGTGCCAGCAGCATCAACAGGGTCGGAGAGACCCAGTACTTC. Translating it yields CASSINRVGETQYF. The V and J genes are TRBV14 and TRBJ2-5; a possible D gene is TRBD1 (6 bases). Germline V gene lookup returns CDR1 SGHDN and CDR2 FVKESK. The CDR3 sequence is 14 residues long. Trimming removed 5 bases at V and 4 bases at J, with 14 bases between.

This clonotype was recorded many times. The J gene is TRBJ2-2, the V gene TRBV28; maybe TRBD1 (6 bases). V was pared by 11 bases and J by 1 base, with 11 bases between. Germline CDR1 MDHEN, CDR2 SYDVKM. This CDR3 comprises 13 residues. CDR3 region: CAVRGQNTGELFF. The CDR3 DNA is TGTGCCGTCAGGGGCCAGAACACCGGGGAGCTGTTTTTT.

This clonotype has just a few counts. This chain connects TRBV13 to TRBJ2-7; the match to TRBD2 covers 8 bases. There are 14 residues in the CDR3. After removal of 4 bases from V and 6 bases from J, the junction contained 8 bases not matched to a gene. Germline-derived CDR1 and CDR2 are PRHDT and FYEKMQ (reference sequence). The CDR3 sequence: CASSSQREPAEQYF. DNA of the CDR3: TGTGCCAGCAGCTCCCAGCGGGAGCCGGCCGAGCAGTACTTC. Together with reference TRBV13 and TRBJ2-7, the CDR3 gives the full variable domain: AAGVIQSPRHLIKEKRETATLKCYPIPRHDTVYWYQQGPGQDPQFLISFYEKMQSDKGSIPDRFSAQQFSDYHSELNMSSLELGDSALYFCASSSQREPAEQYFGPGTRLTVT.

A few counts support this clonotype. An end of the junction differs from the germline gene, which may be a read error. The CDR3: CASSFGTSGFYVQYF. The CDR3 DNA follows: TGTGCCAGCAGCTTCGGGACTAGCGGCTTCTACGTGCAGTACTTC. The chain employs TRBV7-2 and TRBJ2-7; 11 nucleotides align to TRBD2. Germline CDR1 is SGHTA and CDR2 is FQGNSA. The CDR3 is 15 amino acids.

The chain combines TRBV27 with TRBJ2-2; D ambiguous. V lost 3 bases and J 1 base, leaving 12 bases between the germline ends. The CDR3 extends over 16 amino acids. Per the germline V gene, CDR1 is MNHEY and CDR2 is SMNVEV (reference sequence). The CDR3 reads CASSFLYSLNTGELFF. CDR3 DNA sequence: TGTGCCAGCAGTTTTCTCTACTCTCTGAACACCGGGGAGCTGTTTTTT.

This clonotype was seen many times. Germline is not matched at one junction end, which may reflect a read error. This chain connects TRBV29-1 to TRBJ2-4; TRBD1 might be the D (6 bases). Germline assignment: CDR1 SQVTM and CDR2 ANQGSEA. The CDR3 runs 15 residues. CDR3 bases: TGCAGCGTTCAAGACAGGTTTGGGGGACGAAACATTCAGTACTTC. Translated: CSVQDRFGGRNIQYF.

This clonotype was observed a handful of times. The chain employs TRBV5-1 and TRBJ2-7; 8 nucleotides agree with TRBD1. Unmatched junction bases numbered 4, after V lost 2 bases and J lost 0 bases. Germline V gene sequence: CDR1 SGHRS, CDR2 YFSETQ. The CDR3 runs 15 residues. The CDR3 here is CASSFLTGDSYEQYF. As DNA, the CDR3 is TGCGCCAGCAGCTTCCTGACAGGGGACTCCTACGAGCAGTACTTC.

The J gene is TRBJ1-2, the V gene TRBV5-1; TRBD1 matches 11 bases. The CDR3 contains 15 residues. V trimming: 4 bases; J trimming: 4 bases; junction bases outside the gene matches: 6. Per germline, CDR1 SGHRS and CDR2 YFSETQ. The CDR3 region has the DNA TGCGCCAGCAGCGGCGGGACAGGGGGTATCTATGGCTACACCTTC. This translates into CASSGGTGGIYGYTF.

This clonotype showed up many times. The rearrangement uses TRBV10-3 and TRBJ2-2; D is uncertain. CDR1 ENHRY and CDR2 SYGVKD come from the germline V gene. The CDR3 runs 12 residues. The V and J ends lost 2 bases and 5 bases respectively, with 3 bases between them. DNA for the CDR3: TGTGCCATCAGTGAGGGGACCGGGGAGCTGTTTTTT. Protein product: CAISEGTGELFF.

In this sample, this clonotype turned up many times. V usage is TRBV20-1 and J usage is TRBJ2-1; D is uncertain. The CDR3 has 11 residues. Trimming took 7 bases from V and 2 from J, leaving 6 bases between them. Germline lookup yields CDR1 DFQATT and CDR2 SNEGSKA (reference sequence). CDR3 region: CSGSTYNEQFF. The CDR3 bases are TGCAGTGGATCGACCTACAATGAGCAGTTCTTC.

This clonotype came up many times. The CDR3 DNA is TGCAGCGTGGGGGGACAGGCAGAGACCCAGTACTTC. This encodes CSVGGQAETQYF. V gene TRBV29-1 combines with J gene TRBJ2-5, with TRBD1 identical over 8 bases. J lost 4 bases, V lost 6 bases, and 4 bases had no gene match. This CDR3 contains 12 residues. The germline V gene has CDR1 SQVTM and CDR2 ANQGSEA.

This clonotype was counted at least ten times. The J gene is TRBJ2-7, the V gene TRBV20-1, with TRBD2 matching over 8 bases. Germline values: CDR1 DFQATT, CDR2 SNEGSKA (reference sequence). V lost 7 bases to trimming and J lost 5 bases; unmatched junction nucleotides: 7. The CDR3 is 12 residues long. The CDR3 sequence: CSGSPAGDEQYF. The CDR3 DNA follows: TGCAGTGGAAGTCCAGCGGGAGACGAGCAGTACTTC.

The sample holds a few counts of this clonotype. The genes are TRBV2 and TRBJ2-2, with 9 positions matching TRBD2. Per germline, CDR1 SNHLY and CDR2 FYNNEI. The CDR3 sequence is 16 residues long. V dropped 4 bases and J dropped 3; count of bases not matched to a gene: 6. The CDR3 DNA follows: TGTGCCAGCAGTGGGCGGGAGGGCCGCGACACCGGGGAGCTGTTTTTT. It is translated as CASSGREGRDTGELFF.

The chain has TRBV19 and TRBJ1-1; D is uncertain. CDR1 and CDR2 (germline): LNHDA, SQIVND (reference sequence). The CDR3 length is 12 residues. With 5 bases removed from V and 7 bases from J, the gap between germline ends came to 11 bases. CDR3 bases: TGTGCCAGTAGTGGCACGTTATATGAAGCTTTCTTT. It yields the protein CASSGTLYEAFF.

This clonotype was seen at least ten times. This chain connects TRBV6-4 to TRBJ1-1; 7 bases line up with TRBD1. The V and J ends lost 7 bases and 0 bases, in that order; junction bases with no gene match: 17. The CDR3 covers 18 residues. From germline, CDR1 is MRHNA and CDR2 SNTAGT. CDR3 in amino acids: CASNPLRQGRIMNTEAFF. CDR3 in DNA: TGTGCCAGCAACCCCCTCCGACAGGGAAGGATCATGAACACTGAAGCTTTCTTT.

Ten or more counts support this clonotype. The chain recombines TRBV28 with TRBJ1-1; tentative D call: TRBD1 (5 bases). CDR3 length equals 15 residues. Trimming cost V 6 bases and J 3 bases, with 17 bases left between them. Germline V gives CDR1 MDHEN, CDR2 SYDVKM. The CDR3 sequence: CASSVARGKDTEAFF. The DNA of the CDR3 is TGTGCCAGCAGCGTGGCTAGGGGAAAGGACACTGAAGCTTTCTTT.

In regard to this clonotype: A much bigger clone sits one base away, suggesting this may be a read error. The rearrangement joins TRBV7-9 to TRBJ2-7; 8 nucleotides agree with TRBD1. V dropped 5 bases and J dropped 4; count of bases not matched to a gene: 4. Germline V gene lookup returns CDR1 SEHNR and CDR2 FQNEAQ (reference sequence). The CDR3 covers 13 residues. This CDR3 is CASSKGQVYEQYF. The CDR3 coding sequence is TGTGCCAGCAGCAAGGGACAGGTATACGAGCAGTACTTC.

This clonotype was counted many times. Germline and junction disagree at one end, which may indicate a read error. This rearrangement joins TRBV28 to TRBJ1-2; 7 nucleotides agree with TRBD1. CDR1 and CDR2 from the germline V gene are MDHEN and SYDVKM. This CDR3 has 13 amino acids. For the CDR3, the DNA is TGTGTCAGCCGTTCGGGACAGAACTATGGCTACACCTTC. Translating gives CVSRSGQNYGYTF.

This chain links TRBV19 with TRBJ1-1; D may be TRBD1 (6 bases). Germline CDR1 LNHDA, CDR2 SQIVND (reference sequence). The CDR3 contains 12 residues. V was pared by 7 bases and J by 5 bases, with 11 bases between. Here the CDR3 DNA reads TGTGCCAGTACTGAAAGGGGGACTGAAGCTTTCTTT. The encoded protein is CASTERGTEAFF. Looking up the rest from reference TRBV19 and TRBJ1-1 gives the full variable domain: DGGITQSPKYLFRKEGQNVTLSCEQNLNHDAMYWYRQDPGQGLRLIYYSQIVNDFQKGDIAEGYSVSREKKESFPLTVTSAQKNPTAFYLCASTERGTEAFFGQGTRLTVV.

This clonotype occurred many times. This rearrangement joins TRBV12-3 or TRBV12-4 to TRBJ2-4, with D possibly TRBD1 on 5 matching bases. Trimming took 6 bases from V and 7 from J, leaving 7 bases between them. This CDR3 is built from 11 residues. The CDR3 nucleotides are TGTGCCAGCAGGCAGGGTAACATTCAGTACTTC. Protein sequence: CASRQGNIQYF.

This rearrangement joins TRBV7-9 to TRBJ2-4; D unclear. CDR1 SEHNR and CDR2 FQNEAQ come from the germline V gene (reference sequence). The CDR3 totals 15 residues. V was pared by 4 bases and J by 4 bases, with 14 bases between. CDR3 region: CASSSPEFGKNIQYF. CDR3 sequence (DNA): TGTGCCAGCAGCTCCCCTGAGTTTGGAAAAAACATTCAGTACTTC.

This clonotype was picked up many times. The chain employs TRBV2 and TRBJ1-1; a weak D match, TRBD1 (5 bases). Deletions cut 2 bases from V and 3 bases from J, with 10 bases between. There are 14 residues in the CDR3. CDR1 is SNHLY and CDR2 is FYNNEI in the germline V gene. DNA for the CDR3: TGTGCCAGCAGTGAACGGGGGTGGGACACTGAAGCTTTCTTT. Its protein is CASSERGWDTEAFF. Supplemented by reference TRBV2 and TRBJ1-1, the full variable domain reads EPEVTQTPSHQVTQMGQEVILRCVPISNHLYFYWYRQILGQKVEFLVSFYNNEISEKSEIFDDQFSVERPDGSNFTLKIRSTKLEDSAMYFCASSERGWDTEAFFGQGTRLTVV.

This clonotype was recorded many times. This chain links TRBV11-2 with TRBJ1-2; D possibly corresponds to TRBD1 (6 bases). CDR3 length: 15 residues. V lost 2 bases, J lost 6 bases, and 16 bases lay in between. Looked up from germline, CDR1 is SGHAT and CDR2 is FQNNGV. In nucleotides, the CDR3 is TGTGCCAGCAGCTTAAACTCCTGGGGGCGGGATGGCTACACCTTC. Its protein is CASSLNSWGRDGYTF. Full variable domain (missing parts from reference TRBV11-2 and TRBJ1-2): EAGVAQSPRYKIIEKRQSVAFWCNPISGHATLYWYQQILGQGPKLLIQFQNNGVVDDSQLPKDRFSAERLKGVDSTLKIQPAKLEDSAVYLCASSLNSWGRDGYTFGSGTRLTVV.

The genes are TRBV6-5 and TRBJ1-6; weak D call: TRBD1 (6 bases). The V gene lost 0 bases and the J gene lost 0 bases, with 15 bases spanning the gap. The CDR3 runs to 19 residues. Germline loops: CDR1 MNHEY, CDR2 SVGAGI. DNA for the CDR3: TGTGCCAGCAGTTACTCTCGGGACACGCAGAGCTCCTATAATTCACCCCTCCACTTT. Its translation is CASSYSRDTQSSYNSPLHF.

This clonotype was observed a few times. The chain recombines TRBV2 with TRBJ2-7; D unresolved. Trimming left V 2 bases short and J 0 bases short, with 11 bases between. CDR1 is SNHLY, CDR2 FYNNEI, per germline. The CDR3 is 15 residues long. The CDR3, as DNA: TGTGCCAGCAGTGAAAGGCCCATAAGCTCCTACGAGCAGTACTTC. Residues: CASSERPISSYEQYF. Variable domain in full (rest from reference TRBV2 and TRBJ2-7): EPEVTQTPSHQVTQMGQEVILRCVPISNHLYFYWYRQILGQKVEFLVSFYNNEISEKSEIFDDQFSVERPDGSNFTLKIRSTKLEDSAMYFCASSERPISSYEQYFGPGTRLTVT.

This clonotype was counted at least ten times. The chain joins TRBV30 to TRBJ1-2; unclear D gene. The V end was cut by 3 bases, the J end by 4 bases, with 15 bases between. This CDR3 is 14 amino acids long. CDR1 and CDR2 from the germline V gene are GTSNPN and SVGIG (reference sequence). CDR3 in DNA: TGTGCCTGGAGCCCGGGCTACTCCCTCTATGGCTACACCTTC. It yields the protein CAWSPGYSLYGYTF.

In this sample, this clonotype turned up many times. V is TRBV20-1 and J is TRBJ1-5; D remains unclear. CDR1 and CDR2 (germline): DFQATT, SNEGSKA (reference sequence). V was cut by 2 bases and J by 4 bases, with 15 bases left in between. This CDR3 comprises 15 residues. The CDR3 region is CSARPIEGPNQPQHF. The CDR3 DNA sequence: TGCAGTGCTAGACCCATAGAGGGTCCTAATCAGCCCCAGCATTTT.

This clonotype was found many times. This chain uses TRBV27 with TRBJ2-5; unclear D gene. Germline lookup yields CDR1 MNHEY and CDR2 SMNVEV (reference sequence). The V end lost 8 bases, the J end lost 2 bases, and 12 bases lay between the germline ends. The CDR3 is 13 residues long. CDR3 amino acids: CASRAYAQETQYF. Here the CDR3 DNA reads TGTGCCAGCCGGGCGTACGCACAAGAGACCCAGTACTTC.